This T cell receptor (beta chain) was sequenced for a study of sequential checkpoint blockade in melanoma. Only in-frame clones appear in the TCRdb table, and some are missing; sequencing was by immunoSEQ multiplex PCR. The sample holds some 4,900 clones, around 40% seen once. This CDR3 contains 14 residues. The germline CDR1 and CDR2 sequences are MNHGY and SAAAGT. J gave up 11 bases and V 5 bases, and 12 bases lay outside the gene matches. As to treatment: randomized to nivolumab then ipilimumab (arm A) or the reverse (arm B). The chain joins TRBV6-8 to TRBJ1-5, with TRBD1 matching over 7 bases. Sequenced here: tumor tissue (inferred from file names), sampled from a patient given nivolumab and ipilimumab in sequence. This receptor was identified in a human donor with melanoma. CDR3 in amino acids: CASSVGGGSWAQHF. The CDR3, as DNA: TGTGCCAGCAGTGTCGGAGGGGGCAGTTGGGCCCAGCATTTT.